Below, 11 T cell receptor beta chains from the same sample are listed, as sequenced in a study of control samples from healthy donors and cancer patients. Generated by immunoSEQ multiplex PCR, the TCRdb table keeps only in-frame clones and is missing some. The table lists roughly 84,000 clones, approximately 90% of them singletons. Sample: blood. The receptors derive from a man aged 50-60 years in good health.

V usage is TRBV2 and J usage is TRBJ1-2; no clear D gene. The CDR3 extends over 14 amino acids. V gave up 7 bases and J gave up 0 bases, with 12 bases separating them. The germline CDR1 and CDR2 sequences are SNHLY and FYNNEI. This CDR3 is CASNREGPNYGYTF. The DNA of the CDR3 is TGTGCCAGCAATCGAGAGGGTCCTAACTATGGCTACACCTTC.

The rearrangement links TRBV18 to TRBJ2-5; 8 nucleotides align to TRBD1. In germline, CDR1 is KGHSH, CDR2 LQKENI. The CDR3 is 13 amino acids. Germline trimming cut 3 bases from V and 6 bases from J; bases unmatched to any gene: 3. CDR3 in amino acids: CASSPTGVQTQYF. The CDR3, as DNA: TGTGCCAGCTCACCGACAGGGGTCCAGACCCAGTACTTC.

The J gene is TRBJ2-2, the V gene TRBV5-1; 9 bases match TRBD1. Trimming cost V 0 bases and J 6 bases; bases outside gene matches: 3. CDR3 length equals 15 residues. Germline V gives CDR1 SGHRS, CDR2 YFSETQ. The CDR3 nucleotides read TGCGCCAGCAGCTTGGGACAGGGGGTAGCCGGGGAGCTGTTTTTT. This encodes CASSLGQGVAGELFF.

This sequence joins TRBV7-9 and TRBJ2-3; the match to TRBD2 covers 13 bases. CDR1 and CDR2 (germline): SEHNR, FQNEAQ (reference sequence). The CDR3 is 18 amino acids. V shed 4 bases and J 2 bases; nucleotides not matched to a gene: 9. The CDR3 here is CASSWYGLAGASTDTQYF. CDR3 nucleotides: TGTGCCAGCAGCTGGTACGGACTAGCGGGGGCGTCCACAGATACGCAGTATTTT.

A word on this clone: One junction end does not reproduce the germline sequence, and a read error may be involved. J is TRBJ1-1 and V is TRBV7-9, with D possibly being TRBD1 (6 bases). The CDR3 is 12 residues long. Germline CDR1 and CDR2: SEHNR and FQNEAQ (reference sequence). The CDR3, as DNA: TGTGCCAGCAGGGAACTACAGGGAGGCTTGGACTTT. Amino acid sequence: CASRELQGGLDF. Together with reference TRBV7-9 and TRBJ1-1, the CDR3 gives the full variable domain: DTGVSQNPRHKITKRGQNVTFRCDPISEHNRLYWYRQTLGQGPEFLTYFQNEAQLEKSRLLSDRFSAERPKGSFSTLEIQRTEQGDSAMYLCASRELQGGLDFGQGTRLTVV.

The chain recombines TRBV6-2 or TRBV6-3 with TRBJ1-4; 7 bases agree with TRBD1. J lost 12 bases, V lost 6 bases, and 16 bases had no gene match. CDR1 and CDR2 (germline): MNHEY, SVGEGT. This CDR3 region has 15 residues. The CDR3, as DNA: TGTGCCAGCAGCCGGACAGGAGCCGCACCGGGGCAACTGTTTTTT. This translates into CASSRTGAAPGQLFF.

V and J are TRBV5-1 and TRBJ2-5; D not resolved. V lost 5 bases, J lost 4 bases, and 12 bases lay in between. The CDR3 runs to 13 residues. Looked up from germline, CDR1 is SGHRS and CDR2 is YFSETQ. This chain's CDR3 is CASRQPPRETQYF. CDR3 DNA sequence: TGCGCCAGCAGACAGCCACCTCGAGAGACCCAGTACTTC.

This chain uses TRBV27 with TRBJ1-1; 9 bases line up with TRBD1. Germline V lookup: CDR1 MNHEY, CDR2 SMNVEV (reference sequence). The CDR3 loop spans 16 amino acids. The V segment lost 3 bases and the J segment 4 bases; nucleotides outside the gene matches: 9. In nucleotides, the CDR3 is TGTGCCAGCAGTTTGCTGGGACAGGGAAAATCCACTGAAGCTTTCTTT. As protein: CASSLLGQGKSTEAFF.

The CDR3 bases are TGTGCCAGCAGCTCCCGCGGACAGGGGATGTACGAGCAGTACTTC. It specifies CASSSRGQGMYEQYF. V and J are TRBV7-9 and TRBJ2-7, with 9 positions matching TRBD1. The CDR3 extends over 15 amino acids. Germline values: CDR1 SEHNR, CDR2 FQNEAQ (reference sequence). V lost 4 bases to trimming and J lost 4 bases; unmatched junction nucleotides: 8. The whole variable domain, filled in from reference TRBV7-9 and TRBJ2-7, reads DTGVSQNPRHKITKRGQNVTFRCDPISEHNRLYWYRQTLGQGPEFLTYFQNEAQLEKSRLLSDRFSAERPKGSFSTLEIQRTEQGDSAMYLCASSSRGQGMYEQYFGPGTRLTVT.

The chain couples TRBV14 to TRBJ1-1; D may be TRBD1 (6 bases). V lost 2 bases and J lost 5, with 15 bases in between. CDR3 size: 15 residues. The germline V gene has CDR1 SGHDN and CDR2 FVKESK. CDR3 region: CASSQFGGAQTEAFF. DNA for the CDR3: TGTGCCAGCAGCCAATTTGGGGGGGCGCAGACTGAAGCTTTCTTT.

The chain combines TRBV12-5 with TRBJ2-5; D is unresolved. The ends were cut back, 6 bases at V and 5 bases at J, with 4 bases in the middle. Germline CDR1 and CDR2: LGHNT and FRNRAP. CDR3 length: 10 residues. CDR3 in DNA: TGTGCTAGTGGGGGTGAGACCCAGTACTTC. This sequence encodes CASGGETQYF.